These 29 T cell receptor beta chains came from one sample sequenced in a study of beta chain features in type 1 diabetes. The study, taken as a whole, reports: Type 1 diabetes patients had moderately but significantly shorter TCRB CDR3s in all four CD4+ subsets.

The entirety of the isolated RNA underwent reverse transcription, so expressed TCRB transcripts were sequenced. Using immunoSEQ multiplex PCR, the repertoire was profiled, and TCRdb retains in-frame clones only, with some absent. The table includes approximately 250,000 clones, roughly a tenth detected once. These TCRs are of unknown antigen specificity. The sequencing input was naive CD4+ T cells from blood. All receptors come from a man younger than 45 with type 1 diabetes.

The chain is built from TRBV5-1 and TRBJ2-7; TRBD1 agrees at 7 bases. J was trimmed by 5 bases and V by 4 bases; bases with no gene match: 12. CDR3 length: 15 amino acids. CDR1 is SGHRS and CDR2 is YFSETQ in the germline V gene. CDR3 bases: TGCGCCAGCAGCGCCACAGGGGTGAAGTTGGACGAGCAGTACTTC. It yields the protein CASSATGVKLDEQYF.

The chain uses TRBV2 and TRBJ1-4, with D perhaps matching TRBD1 (5 bases). Per the germline V gene, CDR1 is SNHLY and CDR2 is FYNNEI. The length of the CDR3 is 13 residues. Trimming cost V 7 bases and J 7 bases, with 13 bases left between them. The CDR3 region is CASNTGLGEKLFF. The CDR3, as DNA: TGTGCCAGCAATACGGGACTCGGTGAAAAACTGTTTTTT.

Only a few counts were recorded for this clone. The chain joins TRBV18 to TRBJ1-4; D gene unclear. V shed 3 bases and J shed 7 bases, with 15 bases lying between them. The germline CDR1 and CDR2 sequences are KGHSH and LQKENI. The CDR3 totals 15 residues. DNA for the CDR3: TGTGCCAGCTCACCGAATACAGCTTTGGGTGAAAAACTGTTTTTT. Amino acid sequence: CASSPNTALGEKLFF.

The V and J genes are TRBV30 and TRBJ1-2; 7 bases are a match to TRBD1. This CDR3 is built from 13 residues. V gave up 3 bases and J gave up 1 base; unmatched junction bases: 2. Germline V CDR1 and CDR2: GTSNPN, SVGIG (reference sequence). CDR3 sequence: CAWSDRVNYGYTF. The CDR3 region has the DNA TGTGCCTGGAGCGACAGGGTTAACTATGGCTACACCTTC.

This chain links TRBV10-3 with TRBJ2-7, with 8 bases fitting TRBD1. The CDR3 has 13 residues. Losses at the gene ends were 2 bases for V and 3 bases for J; bases not matched to a gene: 0. In germline, CDR1 is ENHRY, CDR2 SYGVKD. The CDR3 DNA reads as TGTGCCATCAGTGAGACAGGGGGCTACGAGCAGTACTTC. Protein sequence: CAISETGGYEQYF.

This clone was seen a handful of times. The rearrangement joins TRBV7-3 to TRBJ2-6, with D perhaps matching TRBD2 (5 bases). The germline V gene encodes CDR1 SGHTA and CDR2 FQGTGA. With 3 bases removed from V and 2 bases from J, the gap between germline ends came to 8 bases. This CDR3 spans 15 amino acids. CDR3 nucleotides: TGTGCCAGCAGCTTTGGAGGTGCTGGGGCCAACGTCCTGACTTTC. As protein: CASSFGGAGANVLTF.

V and J are TRBV7-9 and TRBJ1-2; D uncertain. The CDR3 length is 12 residues. Germline assignment: CDR1 SEHNR and CDR2 FQNEAQ (reference sequence). V lost 3 bases and J 3 bases, leaving 5 bases between the germline ends. As DNA, the CDR3 is TGTGCCAGCAGCTTTAGTGACTATGGCTACACCTTC. Translated: CASSFSDYGYTF. Using reference TRBV7-9 and TRBJ1-2 for the parts outside the CDR3, the full variable domain is DTGVSQNPRHKITKRGQNVTFRCDPISEHNRLYWYRQTLGQGPEFLTYFQNEAQLEKSRLLSDRFSAERPKGSFSTLEIQRTEQGDSAMYLCASSFSDYGYTFGSGTRLTVV.

This clone has more than one count but fewer than ten. The rearrangement links TRBV7-3 to TRBJ1-1; 10 bases match TRBD1. The CDR3 covers 15 residues. Germline CDR1 is SGHTA and CDR2 is FQGTGA. The junction had 3 bases not matched to a gene; V was cut back by 2 bases and J by 3 bases. CDR3 bases: TGTGCCAGCAGCTTATTGGGACAGGGGTACACTGAAGCTTTCTTT. Residues: CASSLLGQGYTEAFF.

The V gene is TRBV28, the J gene TRBJ1-4, with D unclear. The V and J ends lost 7 bases and 4 bases respectively, with 10 bases between them. This CDR3 is 13 amino acids long. Germline V CDR1 and CDR2: MDHEN, SYDVKM. This chain's CDR3 is CASTRGINEKLFF. DNA of the CDR3: TGTGCCAGCACGCGGGGTATTAATGAAAAACTGTTTTTT.

The chain carries TRBV18 and TRBJ2-7; D unclear. This CDR3 contains 14 residues. CDR1 is KGHSH and CDR2 is LQKENI in the germline V gene. V was cut by 6 bases and J by 6 bases, with 18 bases left in between. CDR3 sequence reads: CASSPGAPPGEQYF. DNA of the CDR3: TGTGCCAGCTCTCCCGGAGCCCCGCCGGGCGAGCAGTACTTC.

The rearrangement joins TRBV7-9 to TRBJ2-3; D ambiguous. Looked up from germline, CDR1 is SEHNR and CDR2 is FQNEAQ (reference sequence). CDR3 length: 14 amino acids. V was cut by 2 bases and J by 0 bases, with 6 bases left in between. DNA of the CDR3: TGTGCCAGCAGCTTACTACCTAGCACAGATACGCAGTATTTT. Its protein product is CASSLLPSTDTQYF.

The V and J genes are TRBV5-1 and TRBJ2-7; the D gene is possibly TRBD1 (5 bases). CDR3 length: 14 amino acids. Germline lookup yields CDR1 SGHRS and CDR2 YFSETQ. V was shortened by 4 bases and J by 4 bases, with 15 bases between the two germline ends. The CDR3 loop is CASSPDTGLYEQYF. CDR3 coding DNA: TGCGCCAGCAGCCCGGACACCGGCCTTTACGAGCAGTACTTC.

J is TRBJ2-7 and V is TRBV7-6; TRBD2 is a possible D gene (6 bases). The germline V gene has CDR1 SGHVS and CDR2 FNYEAQ. With 1 base removed from V and 6 bases from J, the gap between germline ends came to 16 bases. The CDR3 is 15 residues long. The CDR3 sequence is CASSLEGGISSEQYF. The CDR3 DNA sequence: TGTGCCAGCAGCTTAGAGGGCGGGATATCTAGCGAGCAGTACTTC. The full variable domain, with the rest looked up from reference TRBV7-6 and TRBJ2-7, is GAGVSQSPRYKVTKRGQDVALRCDPISGHVSLYWYRQALGQGPEFLTYFNYEAQQDKSGLPNDRFSAERPEGSISTLTIQRTEQRDSAMYRCASSLEGGISSEQYFGPGTRLTVT.

V and J are TRBV7-2 and TRBJ2-7, with a possible D match to TRBD2 (6 bases). V was shortened by 2 bases and J by 2 bases, with 13 bases between the two germline ends. The CDR3 is made up of 15 amino acids. CDR1 and CDR2 from the germline V gene are SGHTA and FQGNSA. The CDR3 protein is CASSLRGGETYEQYF. CDR3 bases: TGTGCCAGCAGCTTAAGGGGCGGGGAGACCTACGAGCAGTACTTC. Full variable domain (rest looked up from reference TRBV7-2 and TRBJ2-7): GAGVSQSPSNKVTEKGKDVELRCDPISGHTALYWYRQSLGQGLEFLIYFQGNSAPDKSGLPSDRFSAERTGGSVSTLTIQRTQQEDSAVYLCASSLRGGETYEQYFGPGTRLTVT.

This clone has more than one count but fewer than ten. The V and J genes are TRBV5-4 and TRBJ2-5, with 7 bases that match TRBD2. The CDR3 sequence is 14 residues long. Unmatched junction bases numbered 7, after V lost 3 bases and J lost 5 bases. Germline CDR1 reads SGHNT; CDR2 reads YYREEE (reference sequence). This CDR3 is CASSSPGTKETQYF. DNA of the CDR3: TGTGCCAGCAGCTCCCCCGGGACTAAGGAGACCCAGTACTTC.

The chain couples TRBV4-2 to TRBJ2-2, with TRBD1 identical over 9 bases. Germline lookup yields CDR1 LGHNA and CDR2 YNFKEQ. V lost 7 bases to trimming and J lost 4 bases; unmatched junction nucleotides: 4. This CDR3 contains 14 residues. The CDR3 reads CASKRQGGTGELFF. The DNA of the CDR3 is TGTGCCAGCAAACGACAGGGGGGCACCGGGGAGCTGTTTTTT.

The chain's CDR3 is CAISESVADDNEQFF. The CDR3 DNA reads TGTGCCATCAGTGAGTCTGTAGCGGATGACAATGAGCAGTTCTTC. The chain links TRBV10-3 to TRBJ2-1, with a possible D match to TRBD2 (6 bases). Trimming left V 0 bases short and J 5 bases short, with 11 bases between. The germline CDR1 and CDR2 sequences are ENHRY and SYGVKD. This CDR3 comprises 15 residues.

This clone was picked up a small number of times. The genes are TRBV18 and TRBJ2-1; TRBD2 aligns across 9 bases. The V segment lost 0 bases and the J segment 10 bases; nucleotides outside the gene matches: 7. The CDR3 has 15 residues. Per germline, CDR1 KGHSH and CDR2 LQKENI. The CDR3: CASSPPGLAGTEQFF. The CDR3 DNA follows: TGTGCCAGCTCACCACCGGGGCTAGCGGGGACCGAGCAGTTCTTC.

The chain carries TRBV18 and TRBJ2-7; tentatively, D is TRBD1 (6 bases). The V gene's germline CDR1 is KGHSH and CDR2 LQKENI. Deletions cut 2 bases from V and 3 bases from J, with 14 bases between. The CDR3 has 15 amino acids. CDR3 in DNA: TGTGCCAGCTCACCAACTGGTAGGGGGAACTACGAGCAGTACTTC. This sequence encodes CASSPTGRGNYEQYF.

This clone was observed a few times. As DNA, the CDR3 is TGCGCCAGCAGCCAACCAGAAGGAACAGTCTATGGCTACACCTTC. This codes for CASSQPEGTVYGYTF. The rearrangement joins TRBV4-1 to TRBJ1-2; no definite D call. The CDR3 covers 15 residues. Germline CDR1 is MGHRA and CDR2 is YSYEKL. Trimming stripped 2 bases from V and 4 bases from J, with 14 bases between.

This clone has only a few counts. CDR3 sequence: CASSPLSGISGLTQYF. In nucleotides, the CDR3 is TGCGCCAGCAGCCCCTTGTCGGGGATCTCCGGGTTGACCCAGTACTTC. The V and J genes are TRBV5-1 and TRBJ2-5, with D possibly TRBD2 on 5 matching bases. The V and J ends lost 4 bases and 7 bases respectively, with 23 bases between them. Germline V gives CDR1 SGHRS, CDR2 YFSETQ. The CDR3 totals 16 residues. Together with reference TRBV5-1 and TRBJ2-5, the CDR3 gives the full variable domain: KAGVTQTPRYLIKTRGQQVTLSCSPISGHRSVSWYQQTPGQGLQFLFEYFSETQRNKGNFPGRFSGRQFSNSRSEMNVSTLELGDSALYLCASSPLSGISGLTQYFGPGTRLLVL.

This clone occurred a few times. The rearrangement links TRBV28 to TRBJ1-4, with TRBD1 matching over 7 bases. The CDR3 has 13 amino acids. The V and J ends lost 5 bases and 8 bases, in that order; junction bases with no gene match: 5. Germline V CDR1 and CDR2: MDHEN, SYDVKM. The DNA of the CDR3 is TGTGCCAGCAGTGGGACAGTCTCGGAAAAACTGTTTTTT. It encodes CASSGTVSEKLFF.

The chain has TRBV9 and TRBJ2-2, with 10 bases matching TRBD2. CDR3 length equals 16 residues. The junction had 4 bases not matched to a gene; V was cut back by 1 base and J by 4 bases. Germline values: CDR1 SGDLS, CDR2 YYNGEE. CDR3 protein: CASSVSGGAVTGELFF. CDR3 DNA sequence: TGTGCCAGCAGCGTAAGCGGGGGGGCCGTCACCGGGGAGCTGTTTTTT.

V and J are TRBV6-4 and TRBJ1-1; the D is unclear. The CDR3 has 16 residues. V lost 4 bases and J lost 4, with 19 bases in between. CDR1 is MRHNA and CDR2 is SNTAGT in the germline V gene. As DNA, the CDR3 is TGTGCCAGCAGTGCGATCCCTAGCGCAGGACGCACTGAAGCTTTCTTT. It yields the protein CASSAIPSAGRTEAFF.

The chain recombines TRBV18 with TRBJ1-4; D uncertain. The germline V and J ends were trimmed by 3 bases and 8 bases, with 16 bases remaining between them. CDR3 length equals 15 residues. Germline assignment: CDR1 KGHSH and CDR2 LQKENI. The CDR3 DNA reads as TGTGCCAGCTCACCGCCCAACGTTCAGAGGGAAAAACTGTTTTTT. It codes for CASSPPNVQREKLFF.

This clone has a handful of counts. J is TRBJ2-1 and V is TRBV4-1, with 8 bases aligning to TRBD1. V shed 6 bases and J 1 base; nucleotides not matched to a gene: 5. CDR3 length: 15 residues. Germline lookup yields CDR1 MGHRA and CDR2 YSYEKL. The CDR3 region has the DNA TGCGCCAGCAGACTAACAGGGGGGTCCTACAATGAGCAGTTCTTC. It yields the protein CASRLTGGSYNEQFF.

The V gene is TRBV5-1, the J gene TRBJ2-5; D gene unclear. Germline CDR1 is SGHRS and CDR2 is YFSETQ. The CDR3 runs to 12 residues. Trimming stripped 4 bases from V and 2 bases from J, with 6 bases between. The CDR3 loop reads CASSQNQETQYF. The CDR3, as DNA: TGCGCCAGCAGCCAAAATCAAGAGACCCAGTACTTC.

In this sample, this clone turned up a few times. This chain connects TRBV29-1 to TRBJ2-5, with 10 bases fitting TRBD2. TRBJ2-7 explains the end of the DNA better; the J call may be wrong. This CDR3 comprises 14 residues. The germline V gene encodes CDR1 SQVTM and CDR2 ANQGSEA. This CDR3 is CSVATSGDSYEQYF. The CDR3 coding sequence is TGCAGCGTTGCCACTAGCGGGGATTCCTACGAGCAGTACTTC.

The chain has TRBV6-1 and TRBJ1-5; D is unclear. Trimming took off 6 bases at V and 3 bases at J, with 9 bases between the two ends. Germline CDR1 reads MNHNS; CDR2 reads SASEGT. The length of the CDR3 is 13 residues. The CDR3 DNA reads TGTGCCAGCAGCCCCCGGGACAATCAGCCCCAGCATTTT. Translating gives CASSPRDNQPQHF.